Below, 28 T cell receptor beta chains from the same sample are listed, as sequenced in a study of Ad26.COV2.S vaccination and SARS-CoV-2 variants. Method: immunoSEQ multiplex PCR; TCRdb's copy keeps in-frame clones and lacks some. The sample records 180,000 or so clones, around nine tenths being singletons. The sequences come from peripheral blood, collected after recovery from COVID-19. Every receptor here comes from a human donor who had recovered from COVID-19.

This chain links TRBV27 with TRBJ1-5, with TRBD1 matching over 8 bases. This CDR3 is 15 amino acids long. The V segment lost 8 bases and the J segment 7 bases; nucleotides outside the gene matches: 13. Germline CDR1 reads MNHEY; CDR2 reads SMNVEV (reference sequence). In DNA form, the CDR3 reads TGTGCCAGCTGGGGGGCTGGACAGGGAAGCCAGCCCCAGCATTTT. This sequence encodes CASWGAGQGSQPQHF.

The CDR3 reads CASSLERLGEAFF. CDR3 nucleotide sequence: TGTGCCAGCAGCTTAGAGCGGTTGGGCGAAGCTTTCTTT. This chain connects TRBV7-8 to TRBJ1-1; no reliable D call. This CDR3 region has 13 residues. Trimming left V 1 base short and J 8 bases short, with 11 bases between. Germline CDR1 reads SGHVS; CDR2 reads FQNEAQ.

CDR3 residues: CASSLSRTDVVAEAFF. The CDR3 coding sequence is TGCGCCAGCAGCTTGTCAAGGACAGATGTGGTGGCTGAAGCTTTCTTT. The chain joins TRBV5-1 to TRBJ1-1; weak D call: TRBD1 (6 bases). The CDR3 runs to 16 residues. Germline CDR1 reads SGHRS; CDR2 reads YFSETQ. V was shortened by 1 base and J by 6 bases, with 19 bases between the two germline ends.

J is TRBJ2-1 and V is TRBV29-1, with D perhaps matching TRBD1 (5 bases). Trimming took off 3 bases at V and 3 bases at J, with 9 bases between the two ends. The CDR3 spans 13 residues. Germline V lookup: CDR1 SQVTM, CDR2 ANQGSEA. The CDR3 region has the DNA TGCAGCGTTGACAGGGTAGGCTACAATGAGCAGTTCTTC. This sequence encodes CSVDRVGYNEQFF.

The rearrangement links TRBV12-3 or TRBV12-4 to TRBJ2-7; D not certain. The V and J ends lost 7 bases and 7 bases respectively, with 14 bases between them. The CDR3 has 12 residues. Here the CDR3 reads CASTGGGSEQYF. The CDR3 DNA follows: TGTGCCAGCACGGGTGGCGGTAGTGAGCAGTACTTC.

The chain has TRBV9 and TRBJ1-2; D ambiguous. Germline V gene lookup returns CDR1 SGDLS and CDR2 YYNGEE. V lost 1 base and J lost 1, with 5 bases in between. The CDR3 sequence is 13 residues long. The CDR3 coding sequence is TGTGCCAGCAGCGTACAGATTAACTATGGCTACACCTTC. Translated: CASSVQINYGYTF. Full variable domain (missing parts from reference TRBV9 and TRBJ1-2): DSGVTQTPKHLITATGQRVTLRCSPRSGDLSVYWYQQSLDQGLQFLIQYYNGEERAKGNILERFSAQQFPDLHSELNLSSLELGDSALYFCASSVQINYGYTFGSGTRLTVV.

CDR3 in DNA: TGTGCCACCAGTGATTCCTTGGGGGCCGGGCAGTTGGAGACCCAGTACTTC. This gives the protein CATSDSLGAGQLETQYF. The rearrangement uses TRBV24-1 and TRBJ2-5; possible D gene TRBD1, 6 bases. The CDR3 totals 17 residues. Per germline, CDR1 KGHDR and CDR2 SFDVKD. The germline V and J ends were trimmed by 2 bases and 5 bases, with 20 bases remaining between them.

The chain links TRBV3-1 (or the pseudogene TRBV3-2) to TRBJ2-7, with TRBD2 identical over 11 bases. The CDR3 loop spans 16 amino acids. V trimming: 5 bases; J trimming: 2 bases; junction bases outside the gene matches: 8. Germline-derived CDR1 and CDR2 are LGHDT and YNNKEL (reference sequence). The CDR3, as DNA: TGTGCCAGCAGCTTCGGGACTAGCGGACCTCCCTACGAGCAGTACTTC. It translates to CASSFGTSGPPYEQYF.

The chain joins TRBV27 to TRBJ2-7, with unresolved D. This CDR3 is built from 13 residues. Germline V gene lookup returns CDR1 MNHEY and CDR2 SMNVEV (reference sequence). V was cut by 6 bases and J by 2 bases, with 11 bases left in between. The CDR3 is CASSPTHPYEQYF. CDR3 DNA: TGTGCCAGCAGCCCGACTCACCCCTACGAGCAGTACTTC.

V is TRBV7-9 and J is TRBJ2-3; D possibly corresponds to TRBD2 (7 bases). Germline-derived CDR1 and CDR2 are SEHNR and FQNEAQ (reference sequence). V lost 6 bases to trimming and J lost 2 bases, with 18 bases between them. CDR3 size: 16 residues. CDR3 region: CASSQGTTGYTDTQYF. The CDR3, as DNA: TGTGCCAGCAGTCAAGGGACTACAGGGTACACAGATACGCAGTATTTT.

With respect to this clone: Other nucleotide sequences from this sample produce the same CDR3. V gene TRBV9 combines with J gene TRBJ1-1; D unclear. The germline V and J ends were trimmed by 1 base and 0 bases, with 4 bases remaining between them. Germline V gene lookup returns CDR1 SGDLS and CDR2 YYNGEE. The CDR3 sequence is 13 residues long. The CDR3 DNA follows: TGTGCCAGCAGCGTATTCATGAACACTGAAGCTTTCTTT. It is translated as CASSVFMNTEAFF.

The V and J genes are TRBV9 and TRBJ2-5, with D perhaps TRBD2 (5 bases). Trimming took off 3 bases at V and 2 bases at J, with 14 bases between the two ends. Germline CDR1 reads SGDLS; CDR2 reads YYNGEE. CDR3 length equals 15 residues. The CDR3 here is CASSASGSGQETQYF. In nucleotides, the CDR3 is TGTGCCAGCAGCGCATCCGGGTCGGGGCAAGAGACCCAGTACTTC.

The chain recombines TRBV2 with TRBJ1-2; D is perhaps TRBD1 (5 bases). V lost 3 bases to trimming and J lost 3 bases, with 14 bases between them. Germline CDR1 is SNHLY and CDR2 is FYNNEI. This CDR3 is built from 15 residues. This chain's CDR3 is CASSESWDGDYGYTF. The CDR3 DNA follows: TGTGCCAGCAGTGAGTCTTGGGACGGTGACTATGGCTACACCTTC. The whole variable domain, remainder taken from reference TRBV2 and TRBJ1-2, is EPEVTQTPSHQVTQMGQEVILRCVPISNHLYFYWYRQILGQKVEFLVSFYNNEISEKSEIFDDQFSVERPDGSNFTLKIRSTKLEDSAMYFCASSESWDGDYGYTFGSGTRLTVV.

This chain joins TRBV19 and TRBJ2-1; 11 bases line up with TRBD2. The CDR3 consists of 17 residues. The germline V gene encodes CDR1 LNHDA and CDR2 SQIVND (reference sequence). The V gene end was trimmed by 5 bases and the J gene end by 4 bases; junction bases not matched to a gene: 10. The CDR3 DNA follows: TGTGCCAGTAGTCTCACCCTCGTAGCGGGAGGGTACAATGAGCAGTTCTTC. Translated: CASSLTLVAGGYNEQFF.

This clone was recorded only once. The chain combines TRBV18 with TRBJ2-1; the match to TRBD2 covers 11 bases. The germline V gene encodes CDR1 KGHSH and CDR2 LQKENI. V was clipped by 4 bases and J by 4 bases; unmatched bases: 3. The CDR3 length is 15 residues. Here the CDR3 reads CASSRGTSGYNEQFF. In nucleotides, the CDR3 is TGTGCCAGCTCACGCGGGACTAGCGGATACAATGAGCAGTTCTTC.

V usage is TRBV15 and J usage is TRBJ2-3, with D tentatively TRBD2 (5 bases). The CDR3 totals 14 residues. V was shortened by 3 bases and J by 4 bases, with 11 bases between the two germline ends. Germline-derived CDR1 and CDR2 are LNHNV and YYDKDF (reference sequence). As DNA, the CDR3 is TGTGCCACCAGCAGGGGAGTGGCGTCAGATACGCAGTATTTT. Protein sequence: CATSRGVASDTQYF.

This clone was observed a few times. The V gene is TRBV19, the J gene TRBJ1-1; D unclear. V was pared by 3 bases and J by 1 base, with 9 bases between. The V gene's germline CDR1 is LNHDA and CDR2 SQIVND (reference sequence). The CDR3 contains 14 residues. CDR3 in DNA: TGTGCCAGTAGTATTGTTTGGTCGAACACTGAAGCTTTCTTT. Residues: CASSIVWSNTEAFF.

This chain joins TRBV5-1 and TRBJ2-7; 9 nucleotides line up with TRBD1. The CDR3 consists of 13 residues. Germline lookup yields CDR1 SGHRS and CDR2 YFSETQ. Losses at the gene ends were 4 bases for V and 3 bases for J; bases not matched to a gene: 2. CDR3 sequence: CASSRDRDYEQYF. The DNA for the CDR3 is TGCGCCAGCAGCAGGGACAGGGACTACGAGCAGTACTTC.

The chain combines TRBV5-6 with TRBJ2-7; perhaps TRBD1 as D (5 bases). Trimming cost V 0 bases and J 3 bases, with 13 bases left between them. The CDR3 loop spans 15 amino acids. Germline V gene lookup returns CDR1 SGHDT and CDR2 YYEEEE. CDR3 in amino acids: CASSLGWGTLYEQYF. CDR3 bases: TGTGCCAGCAGCTTGGGGTGGGGCACACTCTACGAGCAGTACTTC.

The chain uses TRBV19 and TRBJ1-2, with 8 bases identical to TRBD1. Per germline, CDR1 LNHDA and CDR2 SQIVND (reference sequence). The CDR3 runs 15 residues. The V and J ends lost 7 bases and 4 bases, in that order; junction bases with no gene match: 11. Here the CDR3 reads CASTTRGTGFYGYTF. The DNA for the CDR3 is TGTGCCAGTACCACCCGGGGGACAGGATTCTATGGCTACACCTTC.

The V and J genes are TRBV4-1 and TRBJ1-1; D gene ambiguous. Germline CDR1 and CDR2: MGHRA and YSYEKL. The V and J ends lost 0 bases and 0 bases respectively, with 11 bases between them. The CDR3 has 16 residues. CDR3 region: CASSQDGEDMNTEAFF. The DNA for the CDR3 is TGCGCCAGCAGCCAAGATGGGGAAGATATGAACACTGAAGCTTTCTTT.

The sample holds a few counts of this clone. The CDR3 coding sequence is TGTGCCAGCAGTCCGGGAAGCTCCTACAATGAGCAGTTCTTC. Protein sequence: CASSPGSSYNEQFF. The chain links TRBV7-7 to TRBJ2-1; D is perhaps TRBD2 (5 bases). V was clipped by 6 bases and J by 0 bases, with 9 bases between them. The CDR3 consists of 14 residues. CDR1 and CDR2 (germline): SSHAT, FNYEAQ (reference sequence).

The J gene is TRBJ2-7, the V gene TRBV6-1; 8 bases are a match to TRBD2. CDR3 length equals 18 residues. Germline CDR1 MNHNS, CDR2 SASEGT. With V trimmed by 0 bases and J by 0 bases, 10 bases remained unmatched. The CDR3 protein is CASSEALPGRGGSYEQYF. For the CDR3, the DNA is TGTGCCAGCAGTGAAGCCCTACCCGGACGGGGGGGCTCCTACGAGCAGTACTTC.

The chain employs TRBV6-9 and TRBJ2-7; D unclear. The CDR3 has 13 amino acids. Trimming removed 4 bases from V and 3 bases from J, with 10 bases in between. The germline gives CDR1 MNHGY, CDR2 SVAAGI. CDR3 amino acids: CASSLDLVYEQYF. The DNA for the CDR3 is TGTGCCAGCAGTTTGGACCTTGTCTACGAGCAGTACTTC.

The V call is TRBV6-5, the J call TRBJ2-7; D perhaps matches TRBD1 (8 bases). Trimming stripped 5 bases from V and 6 bases from J, with 14 bases between. Per the germline V gene, CDR1 is MNHEY and CDR2 is SVGAGI. The length of the CDR3 is 13 residues. The CDR3 DNA reads TGTGCCAGCAGTAGGACAGGGAGGGTCGAGCAGTACTTC. Its translation: CASSRTGRVEQYF.

The rearrangement uses TRBV6-5 and TRBJ1-2; D gene uncertain. V lost 6 bases to trimming and J lost 5 bases, with 7 bases between them. Germline assignment: CDR1 MNHEY and CDR2 SVGAGI. This CDR3 region has 11 residues. CDR3: CASSNGYGYTF. The CDR3 region has the DNA TGTGCCAGCAGCAACGGGTATGGCTACACCTTC.

The CDR3 region is CASSLEGTQYF. The CDR3 DNA sequence: TGTGCCAGCAGTCTAGAGGGGACCCAGTACTTC. This sequence joins TRBV12-3 or TRBV12-4 and TRBJ2-5; the D gene is possibly TRBD2 (5 bases). V dropped 5 bases and J dropped 7 bases, with 8 bases sitting between them. The CDR3 consists of 11 residues.

The chain is built from TRBV18 and TRBJ2-2; D unclear. Germline CDR1 reads KGHSH; CDR2 reads LQKENI. V shed 1 base and J shed 3 bases, with 9 bases lying between them. The CDR3 has 15 amino acids. CDR3 in DNA: TGTGCCAGCTCACCACGGGTTCGAGACACCGGGGAGCTGTTTTTT. Translated: CASSPRVRDTGELFF.